This paragraph reports one TCR beta chain. Treatment defined: oral pan-JAK inhibitor, 5-10 mg twice daily. The ends were cut back, 2 bases at V and 5 bases at J, with 13 bases in the middle. Germline V gene sequence: CDR1 MNHNS, CDR2 SASEGT. CDR3 length: 15 residues. This sample is drawn from a study of CD8+ T cells in alopecia areata. Extraction of RNA preceded its reverse transcription into cDNA, which served as the sequencing template. The protocol was immunoSEQ multiplex PCR, while the TCRdb copy is restricted to in-frame clones and leaves out a portion. The repertoire holds 150,000 to 250,000 clones, with about three fifths as singletons.

The receptor was isolated from a human donor with alopecia areata. The gene calls are TRBV6-1 and TRBJ1-5; D is perhaps TRBD1 (5 bases). This sample comprised CD4+ T cells sorted from blood, obtained at week 24, from a patient treated with tofacitinib. The CDR3 loop reads CASSERWTFDQPQHF. In nucleotides, the CDR3 is TGTGCCAGCAGTGAACGCTGGACATTCGATCAGCCCCAGCATTTT.